This TCR beta chain was recovered during a study of T cells after yellow fever vaccination. Study observations and caveats: Researchers noted that a small share of clonotypes showed up in both CD4 and CD8 compartments. FACS-sorted repertoires could harbor abundant contaminating bulk-population clonotypes.

The sample holds a few counts of this clonotype. Its specificity is unknown. 5'RACE template switching produced TCR cDNA carrying a universal primer site and UMIs. One entry per CDR3 protein results from TCRdb running MiXCR on the 5' RACE reads. The data hold a few hundred thousand distinct CDR3 sequences, with 4% observed a single time. The CDR3 runs to 14 residues. Germline CDR1 reads DFQATT; CDR2 reads SNEGSKA (reference sequence). Trimming cost V 5 bases and J 3 bases, with 13 bases left between them. Sequenced here: PBMCs, sampled 5 days after the yellow fever booster vaccination. The clonotype was recovered from a man between 18 and 35 years old who received the YFV17D yellow fever vaccine. V usage is TRBV20-1 and J usage is TRBJ1-4; D perhaps matches TRBD1 (6 bases). CDR3 in amino acids: CSARPGAANEKLFF. Here the CDR3 DNA reads TGCAGTGCTCGCCCGGGGGCGGCTAATGAAAAACTGTTTTTT.